The clone carrying this TCR beta chain was counted a few times. The antigen is undetermined. This sample is part of a study of naive and memory T cell subsets. Study-level points and caveats: Over 85% of naive TCR sequences appeared only once, unlike memory subsets. Possibly reflecting memory cells re-expressing CD45RA, a few larger clonotypes occurred in naive repertoires, especially CD8.

Both TRBC1 and TRBC2 were covered by a beta constant-region primer of two equimolar oligonucleotides. The ligated cDNA underwent four PCR rounds using SP2 and nested alpha and beta constant-region primers. MiXCR, run by TCRdb on the UMI-ligation and nested PCR reads, gives a single entry per CDR3 protein. Here the sample spans roughly 92,000 distinct CDR3 sequences, around 11% being singletons. From the second PCR step, alpha and beta chains were amplified apart. CD4+ T cell IFNgamma after overnight CMV lysate exposure gave donor CMV status. The CDR3 totals 16 residues. V lost 6 bases to trimming and J lost 1 base, with 16 bases between them. Germline V lookup: CDR1 SGHTA, CDR2 FQGNSA.

V is TRBV7-2 and J is TRBJ2-1; D possibly corresponds to TRBD1 (5 bases). This TCR was sampled from a human donor in good health. Sequenced material: naive CD4+ T cells from blood. The CDR3 loop reads CASRSKRGESYNEQFF. Here the CDR3 DNA reads TGTGCCAGCAGATCGAAAAGGGGCGAATCCTACAATGAGCAGTTCTTC. Looking up the rest from reference TRBV7-2 and TRBJ2-1 gives the full variable domain: GAGVSQSPSNKVTEKGKDVELRCDPISGHTALYWYRQSLGQGLEFLIYFQGNSAPDKSGLPSDRFSAERTGGSVSTLTIQRTQQEDSAVYLCASRSKRGESYNEQFFGPGTRLTVL.